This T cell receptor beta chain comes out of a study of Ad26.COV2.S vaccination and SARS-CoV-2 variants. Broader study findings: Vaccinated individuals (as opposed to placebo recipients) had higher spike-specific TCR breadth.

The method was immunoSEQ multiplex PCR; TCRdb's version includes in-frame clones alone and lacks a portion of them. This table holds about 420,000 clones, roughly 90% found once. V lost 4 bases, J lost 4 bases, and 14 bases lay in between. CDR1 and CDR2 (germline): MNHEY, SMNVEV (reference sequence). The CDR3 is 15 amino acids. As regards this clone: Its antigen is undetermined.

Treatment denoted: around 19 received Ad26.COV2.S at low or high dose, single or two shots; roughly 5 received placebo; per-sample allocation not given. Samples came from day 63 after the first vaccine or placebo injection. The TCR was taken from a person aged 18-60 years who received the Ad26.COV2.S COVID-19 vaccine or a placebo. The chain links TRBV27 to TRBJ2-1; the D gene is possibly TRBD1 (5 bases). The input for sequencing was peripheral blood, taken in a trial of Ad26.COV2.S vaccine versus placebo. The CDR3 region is CASSWGSDTYNEQFF. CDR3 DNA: TGTGCCAGCAGTTGGGGCTCGGACACTTACAATGAGCAGTTCTTC.